The 32 T cell receptor beta chains in this list originate from one sample, sequenced in a study of T-cell memory formation after mild COVID-19. One entry per CDR3 protein, called by TCRdb with MiXCR from the 5' RACE reads. The sample gives hundreds of thousands of distinct CDR3 sequences, about 22% of which show up once; roughly 8.1% is in the top ten. The sample consisted of PBMCs or a T cell subset sorted from them (not recorded which). These receptors all stem from an adult woman who had mild COVID-19 (a few samples of this study predate the infection). Cell type and time point are not known.

This clonotype was observed a handful of times. The gene calls are TRBV29-1 and TRBJ2-1; the match to TRBD2 covers 7 bases. CDR1 and CDR2 from the germline V gene are SQVTM and ANQGSEA. V trimming: 6 bases; J trimming: 2 bases; junction bases outside the gene matches: 4. This CDR3 is 13 amino acids long. Written as DNA, the CDR3 is TGCAGCGTGGCGGGAGCCCCCTACAATGAGCAGTTCTTC. Its protein product is CSVAGAPYNEQFF.

J is TRBJ2-6 and V is TRBV19; TRBD1 might be the D (6 bases). CDR3 size: 18 residues. Germline CDR1 LNHDA, CDR2 SQIVND (reference sequence). Between the trimmed V and J ends, which lost 8 bases and 1 base, there was a span of 21 bases. CDR3 in DNA: TGTGCCAGTCTAAAGGGGCAGGGGTTTGGTTCTGGGGCCAACGTCCTGACTTTC. Its protein product is CASLKGQGFGSGANVLTF.

In this sample, this clonotype turned up a few times. CDR3 bases: TGCAGCGTGAGGCAGGGCGTGAATTCACCCCTCCACTTT. This codes for CSVRQGVNSPLHF. The chain joins TRBV29-1 to TRBJ1-6; TRBD1 might be the D (5 bases). Germline CDR1 SQVTM, CDR2 ANQGSEA. Trimming left V 6 bases short and J 7 bases short, with 13 bases between. This CDR3 is built from 13 residues.

This clonotype was counted ten times or more. V usage is TRBV12-3 or TRBV12-4 and J usage is TRBJ2-3, with TRBD2 matching over 9 bases. CDR3 size: 14 residues. V was pared by 6 bases and J by 0 bases, with 1 base of the junction left unmatched. As DNA, the CDR3 is TGTGCCAGCAGCCTAGCGGGGAGCACAGATACGCAGTATTTT. Translated, it gives CASSLAGSTDTQYF.

The chain is built from TRBV12-3 or TRBV12-4 and TRBJ2-3, with D possibly matching TRBD1 (7 bases). Trimming pared 6 bases from V and 3 bases from J, leaving 16 bases between. The CDR3 length is 15 residues. The CDR3 bases are TGTGCCAGCAGACTTTCTTCAGGGGGGACAGATACGCAGTATTTT. Amino acid sequence: CASRLSSGGTDTQYF.

This clonotype has only a few counts. The chain uses TRBV3-1 and TRBJ2-2, with D perhaps matching TRBD1 (6 bases). The CDR3 extends over 16 amino acids. Germline V gives CDR1 LGHDT, CDR2 YNNKEL (reference sequence). V shed 4 bases and J shed 1 base, with 13 bases lying between them. The chain's CDR3 is CASSLTGNLNTGELFF. The CDR3 bases are TGTGCCAGCAGCCTAACAGGGAACCTGAACACCGGGGAGCTGTTTTTT.

This rearrangement joins TRBV30 to TRBJ1-1, with D possibly matching TRBD1 (6 bases). The CDR3 totals 13 residues. The ends were cut back, 0 bases at V and 6 bases at J, with 11 bases in the middle. CDR1 is GTSNPN, CDR2 SVGIG, per germline (reference sequence). The chain's CDR3 is CAWSVRAGAEAFF. In DNA form, the CDR3 reads TGTGCCTGGAGTGTGAGGGCAGGGGCTGAAGCTTTCTTT.

This chain uses TRBV5-1 with TRBJ1-2; D gene ambiguous. CDR3 length equals 14 residues. The V end was cut by 0 bases, the J end by 2 bases, with 8 bases between. Germline CDR1 and CDR2: SGHRS and YFSETQ. The CDR3: CASSLEAVNYGYTF. The CDR3, as DNA: TGCGCCAGCAGCTTGGAAGCGGTCAACTATGGCTACACCTTC.

J is TRBJ2-7 and V is TRBV7-2; 10 positions match TRBD1. Germline trimming cut 4 bases from V and 4 bases from J; bases unmatched to any gene: 4. The CDR3 is 14 amino acids. CDR1 and CDR2 (germline): SGHTA, FQGNSA. CDR3 coding DNA: TGTGCCAGCAGCTCCAGGGGACAGGGGTACGAGCAGTACTTC. Its protein product is CASSSRGQGYEQYF.

This clonotype was observed at least ten times. The chain couples TRBV28 to TRBJ2-6; 8 bases line up with TRBD1. J gave up 0 bases and V 9 bases, and 1 base lay outside the gene matches. Germline CDR1 reads MDHEN; CDR2 reads SYDVKM. This CDR3 has 14 amino acids. In DNA form, the CDR3 reads TGTGCCAGTACAGGGGGCTCTGGGGCCAACGTCCTGACTTTC. It translates to CASTGGSGANVLTF.

V and J are TRBV29-1 and TRBJ2-1; perhaps TRBD2 as D (6 bases). The ends were cut back, 5 bases at V and 7 bases at J, with 12 bases in the middle. The germline CDR1 and CDR2 sequences are SQVTM and ANQGSEA. There are 12 residues in the CDR3. CDR3 loop: CSVRGFGNEQFF. The CDR3 region has the DNA TGCAGCGTTCGGGGGTTTGGGAATGAGCAGTTCTTC.

The J gene is TRBJ2-1, the V gene TRBV7-9; D gene uncertain. Trimming left V 6 bases short and J 7 bases short, with 16 bases between. The germline gives CDR1 SEHNR, CDR2 FQNEAQ (reference sequence). This CDR3 contains 14 residues. The CDR3 DNA sequence: TGTGCCAGCAGTCGAGACCTGGCGGTAAATGAGCAGTTCTTC. Translated: CASSRDLAVNEQFF.

The V gene is TRBV20-1, the J gene TRBJ2-5; a possible D gene is TRBD2 (6 bases). Trimming removed 5 bases from V and 4 bases from J, with 23 bases in between. CDR3 length: 16 amino acids. Germline CDR1 is DFQATT and CDR2 is SNEGSKA (reference sequence). The CDR3 DNA sequence: TGCAGTGCTTCGGAAACCGGAGGGTTGAAGCGAGAGACCCAGTACTTC. It specifies CSASETGGLKRETQYF.

The rearrangement links TRBV6-5 to TRBJ2-1, with a tentative D call TRBD1 (5 bases). Germline values: CDR1 MNHEY, CDR2 SVGAGI. This CDR3 has 15 residues. V shed 4 bases and J shed 5 bases, with 15 bases lying between them. The CDR3 nucleotides are TGTGCCAGCAGTTCGACAGTTTTACCTAACAATGAGCAGTTCTTC. It encodes CASSSTVLPNNEQFF.

Here the CDR3 reads CASTSGTGYHQPQHF. CDR3 DNA: TGTGCCAGCACTTCCGGGACAGGATATCATCAGCCCCAGCATTTT. The V gene is TRBV2, the J gene TRBJ1-5; 8 nucleotides line up with TRBD1. J lost 5 bases, V lost 7 bases, and 10 bases had no gene match. This CDR3 is 15 amino acids long. Per the germline V gene, CDR1 is SNHLY and CDR2 is FYNNEI.

This rearrangement joins TRBV6-5 to TRBJ2-2, with unresolved D. Trimming removed 2 bases from V and 1 base from J, with 26 bases in between. In germline, CDR1 is MNHEY, CDR2 SVGAGI. The CDR3 length is 21 residues. CDR3 DNA: TGTGCCAGCAGTTACCACGAAAAAGGGAAACCCGCATTAAAGAACACCGGGGAGCTGTTTTTT. It specifies CASSYHEKGKPALKNTGELFF.

The chain employs TRBV4-1 and TRBJ1-3; D unclear. Germline CDR1 is MGHRA and CDR2 is YSYEKL. With 6 bases removed from V and 8 bases from J, the gap between germline ends came to 17 bases. CDR3 size: 14 residues. The CDR3 sequence is CASRPLGIGDTIYF. The CDR3 bases are TGCGCCAGCAGACCCCTCGGGATCGGGGACACCATATATTTT.

This clonotype was seen a handful of times. V usage is TRBV24-1 and J usage is TRBJ1-1; D gene uncertain. In germline, CDR1 is KGHDR, CDR2 SFDVKD. This CDR3 has 13 residues. V was shortened by 6 bases and J by 1 base, with 8 bases between the two germline ends. The CDR3 region is CATSRTGNTEAFF. DNA of the CDR3: TGTGCCACCAGTAGGACGGGGAACACTGAAGCTTTCTTT.

The chain is built from TRBV7-3 and TRBJ2-1; D gene unclear. The germline gives CDR1 SGHTA, CDR2 FQGTGA. The CDR3 spans 12 residues. The V and J ends lost 4 bases and 8 bases respectively, with 9 bases between them. CDR3: CASSSQRDEQFF. The CDR3 DNA reads TGTGCCAGCAGCTCACAGCGCGATGAGCAGTTCTTC.

The genes are TRBV7-6 and TRBJ2-7, with TRBD2 identical over 9 bases. Per the germline V gene, CDR1 is SGHVS and CDR2 is FNYEAQ. Losses at the gene ends were 9 bases for V and 2 bases for J; bases not matched to a gene: 8. This CDR3 has 14 amino acids. In DNA, the CDR3 is TGTGCCAGGTGCGGAGCGGGGGGTACCTACGAGCAGTACTTC. Its protein is CARCGAGGTYEQYF.

This clonotype was recorded a few times. The chain employs TRBV24-1 and TRBJ2-1; D remains unclear. This CDR3 has 13 amino acids. The V end was cut by 5 bases, the J end by 7 bases, with 11 bases between. Germline CDR1 reads KGHDR; CDR2 reads SFDVKD. The CDR3 sequence is CATSVPSRNEQFF. DNA for the CDR3: TGTGCCACCAGTGTACCTTCGAGGAATGAGCAGTTCTTC.

This clonotype was seen a handful of times. The rearrangement links TRBV4-3 to TRBJ2-7; either TRBD1 or TRBD2 may supply D (5 bases each). The V gene lost 4 bases and the J gene lost 3 bases, with 13 bases spanning the gap. Germline V CDR1 and CDR2: LGHNA, YSLEER. The length of the CDR3 is 14 residues. This CDR3 is CASSLGERDYEQYF. In DNA form, the CDR3 reads TGCGCCAGCAGCCTAGGGGAGCGTGACTACGAGCAGTACTTC.

The rearrangement joins TRBV6-5 to TRBJ2-3; tentatively, D is TRBD1 (6 bases). Germline V gives CDR1 MNHEY, CDR2 SVGAGI. V gave up 5 bases and J gave up 1 base, with 16 bases separating them. This CDR3 contains 16 residues. CDR3 sequence reads: CASSPTYGQRTDTQYF. CDR3 bases: TGTGCCAGCAGTCCTACTTACGGACAGCGCACAGATACGCAGTATTTT.

The rearrangement uses TRBV11-2 and TRBJ2-2; 7 bases match TRBD1. J gave up 6 bases and V 3 bases, and 1 base lay outside the gene matches. This CDR3 contains 13 residues. The germline gives CDR1 SGHAT, CDR2 FQNNGV. CDR3 in DNA: TGTGCCAGCAGCTTTCAGGGGGCCGGGGAGCTGTTTTTT. It specifies CASSFQGAGELFF.

The V call is TRBV10-3, the J call TRBJ2-5; maybe TRBD2 (6 bases). This CDR3 spans 16 amino acids. The germline CDR1 and CDR2 sequences are ENHRY and SYGVKD. V was trimmed by 0 bases and J by 2 bases, leaving 13 bases between them. The CDR3: CAISESTSLIQETQYF. In nucleotides, the CDR3 is TGTGCCATCAGTGAGTCAACTAGCCTGATACAAGAGACCCAGTACTTC.

Only a few counts were recorded for this clonotype. This chain joins TRBV28 and TRBJ1-4; TRBD1 is a possible D gene (5 bases). Germline CDR1 and CDR2: MDHEN and SYDVKM. This CDR3 contains 14 residues. Deletions cut 5 bases from V and 4 bases from J, with 11 bases between. As DNA, the CDR3 is TGTGCCAGCAGTCACGGGGCCTATAATGAAAAACTGTTTTTT. Translation: CASSHGAYNEKLFF.

J is TRBJ1-1 and V is TRBV5-1, with D possibly being TRBD1 (6 bases). V dropped 0 bases and J dropped 3 bases, with 12 bases sitting between them. The V gene's germline CDR1 is SGHRS and CDR2 YFSETQ. The CDR3 runs to 15 residues. The CDR3 loop reads CASSLAGGSYTEAFF. The CDR3 DNA sequence: TGCGCCAGCAGCTTGGCTGGGGGCAGCTACACTGAAGCTTTCTTT.

This clonotype appeared a few times. The J gene is TRBJ1-5, the V gene TRBV4-2; 7 bases are shared with TRBD1. Trimming cost V 5 bases and J 5 bases; bases outside gene matches: 6. CDR1 is LGHNA, CDR2 YNFKEQ, per germline. The CDR3 extends over 14 amino acids. The CDR3 DNA sequence: TGTGCCAGCAGCAAAAGAGACAGGGATCAGCCCCAGCATTTT. Amino acids: CASSKRDRDQPQHF.

The V and J genes are TRBV6-1 and TRBJ1-2; D is unresolved. Trimming took off 6 bases at V and 5 bases at J, with 16 bases between the two ends. The CDR3 is 14 amino acids. Germline CDR1 MNHNS, CDR2 SASEGT. As DNA, the CDR3 is TGTGCCAGCAGCTCGGGAACCGGCCTGTATGGCTACACCTTC. This translates into CASSSGTGLYGYTF.

This clonotype came up a few times. The genes are TRBV18 and TRBJ2-4, with 14 bases aligning to TRBD2. After removal of 3 bases from V and 0 bases from J, the junction contained 7 bases not matched to a gene. The CDR3 extends over 19 amino acids. Germline V gives CDR1 KGHSH, CDR2 LQKENI. CDR3 DNA sequence: TGTGCCAGCTCACCCCCGGGACTAGCGGGGGACTTAGCCAAAAACATTCAGTACTTC. Amino acids: CASSPPGLAGDLAKNIQYF.

The chain has TRBV5-1 and TRBJ2-7; 7 bases fit TRBD2. The CDR3 covers 14 residues. V dropped 4 bases and J dropped 4; count of bases not matched to a gene: 8. Germline-derived CDR1 and CDR2 are SGHRS and YFSETQ. In nucleotides, the CDR3 is TGCGCCAGCAGCCCCGGGAGGACCTTTTACGAGCAGTACTTC. Translated: CASSPGRTFYEQYF.

The chain has TRBV2 and TRBJ2-1; 11 nucleotides align to TRBD2. This CDR3 spans 16 amino acids. J lost 5 bases, V lost 8 bases, and 11 bases had no gene match. The germline CDR1 and CDR2 sequences are SNHLY and FYNNEI. Here the CDR3 DNA reads TGTGCCAGCCCTCCGTATAGCGGGGGGGTAGACAATGAGCAGTTCTTC. It is translated as CASPPYSGGVDNEQFF. Together with reference TRBV2 and TRBJ2-1, the CDR3 gives the full variable domain: EPEVTQTPSHQVTQMGQEVILRCVPISNHLYFYWYRQILGQKVEFLVSFYNNEISEKSEIFDDQFSVERPDGSNFTLKIRSTKLEDSAMYFCASPPYSGGVDNEQFFGPGTRLTVL.